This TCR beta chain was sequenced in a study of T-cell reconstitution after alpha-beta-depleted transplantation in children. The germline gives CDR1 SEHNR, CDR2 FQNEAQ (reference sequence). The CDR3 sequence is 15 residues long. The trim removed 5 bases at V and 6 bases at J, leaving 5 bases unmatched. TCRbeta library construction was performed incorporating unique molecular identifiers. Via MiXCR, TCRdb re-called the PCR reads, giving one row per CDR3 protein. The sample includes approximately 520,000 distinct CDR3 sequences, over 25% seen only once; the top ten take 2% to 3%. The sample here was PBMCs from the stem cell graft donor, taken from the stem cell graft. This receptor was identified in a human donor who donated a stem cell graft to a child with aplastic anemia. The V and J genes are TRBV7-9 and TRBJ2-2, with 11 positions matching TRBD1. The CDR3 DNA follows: TGTGCCAGCAGCCCGGACAGGGGGCGATCCGGGGAGCTGTTTTTT. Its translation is CASSPDRGRSGELFF.